Following are 5 T cell receptor beta chains from one sample sequenced in a study of STAT5B mutations in CD4+ large granular lymphocyte leukemia. The table came from immunoSEQ multiplex PCR; TCRdb's copy has only in-frame clones and leaves some out. The sample yields 30,000 or so clones, around 85% seen once. The sequenced sample consisted of CD4+ T cells from blood buffy coats. The receptors were sampled from a human donor in good health.

This clone came up once. Here the CDR3 reads CASSTVSYEQYF. The DNA of the CDR3 is TGTGCCAGCAGTACAGTCTCGTACGAGCAGTACTTC. This rearrangement joins TRBV13 to TRBJ2-7; unclear D gene. The length of the CDR3 is 12 residues. CDR1 PRHDT and CDR2 FYEKMQ come from the germline V gene (reference sequence). Trimming took off 6 bases at V and 4 bases at J, with 10 bases between the two ends.

This chain links TRBV27 with TRBJ1-4, with 7 bases identical to TRBD1. From germline, CDR1 is MNHEY and CDR2 SMNVEV (reference sequence). The CDR3 runs to 14 residues. With V trimmed by 4 bases and J by 10 bases, 9 bases remained unmatched. The CDR3 region is CASSSQDRDGKLFF. The CDR3 bases are TGTGCCAGCAGTTCACAAGACAGGGACGGAAAACTGTTTTTT.

By sample fraction, this clone is medium-sized. The rearrangement links TRBV10-3 to TRBJ2-7, with TRBD1 matching 8 bases. With 8 bases clipped from V and 0 bases from J, the junction kept 3 bases outside the gene matches. The CDR3 loop spans 13 amino acids. Germline V gene lookup returns CDR1 ENHRY and CDR2 SYGVKD. As DNA, the CDR3 is TGTGCCATCCAGGGGGCAAGCTCCTACGAGCAGTACTTC. Protein sequence: CAIQGASSYEQYF.

The chain carries TRBV5-6 and TRBJ2-5, with 13 bases that match TRBD2. CDR3 size: 15 residues. CDR1 and CDR2 from the germline V gene are SGHDT and YYEEEE. The J segment lost 3 bases and the V segment lost 6 bases, leaving 5 bases of the junction unmatched. CDR3 loop: CASTLLAGGKETQYF. The CDR3 nucleotides read TGTGCCAGCACCTTACTAGCGGGGGGGAAAGAGACCCAGTACTTC. The whole variable domain, remainder taken from reference TRBV5-6 and TRBJ2-5, is DAGVTQSPTHLIKTRGQQVTLRCSPKSGHDTVSWYQQALGQGPQFIFQYYEEEERQRGNFPDRFSGHQFPNYSSELNVNALLLGDSALYLCASTLLAGGKETQYFGPGTRLLVL.

CDR3 DNA sequence: TGCGCCAGCAGAACCGGGACTAGCAACTACGAGCAGTACTTC. It is translated as CASRTGTSNYEQYF. The V and J genes are TRBV5-1 and TRBJ2-7; 9 bases are shared with TRBD2. CDR1 and CDR2 from the germline V gene are SGHRS and YFSETQ. The ends lost 5 bases at V and 3 bases at J; junction bases unmatched: 6. This CDR3 has 14 residues.